The 27 T cell receptor beta chains in this list originate from one sample, sequenced in a study of blood T cell repertoires in COVID-19. Clones were sequenced by immunoSEQ multiplex PCR, and TCRdb holds only the in-frame ones, with some missing. The data show around 250,000 clones, with less than 90% seen just once and about 4.9% held by the top ten. Input material: peripheral blood. Source of these receptors: a man aged 60 to 75 who had recovered from COVID-19.

This chain links TRBV6-1 with TRBJ2-5; 10 bases align to TRBD2. The germline V gene encodes CDR1 MNHNS and CDR2 SASEGT. The CDR3 totals 16 residues. V lost 4 bases, J lost 4 bases, and 9 bases stayed unmatched. The chain's CDR3 is CASSVELGLAVETQYF. In DNA, the CDR3 is TGTGCCAGCAGTGTCGAGCTAGGACTAGCGGTAGAGACCCAGTACTTC.

The J gene is TRBJ1-5, the V gene TRBV19; no reliable D call. There are 14 residues in the CDR3. Germline loops: CDR1 LNHDA, CDR2 SQIVND (reference sequence). The V gene lost 5 bases and the J gene lost 0 bases, with 8 bases spanning the gap. This CDR3 is CASSQQNSNQPQHF. The CDR3, as DNA: TGTGCCAGTAGTCAACAGAATAGCAATCAGCCCCAGCATTTT.

The chain links TRBV28 to TRBJ2-7, with 8 bases fitting TRBD2. The CDR3 sequence is 13 residues long. CDR1 and CDR2 from the germline V gene are MDHEN and SYDVKM. The CDR3 loop is CSGAGGHTYEQYF. In nucleotides, the CDR3 is TGTTCTGGGGCGGGGGGCCATACCTACGAGCAGTACTTC.

V usage is TRBV3-1 (or the pseudogene TRBV3-2) and J usage is TRBJ1-2, with TRBD1 matching 8 bases. The CDR3 covers 17 residues. Germline-derived CDR1 and CDR2 are LGHDT and YNNKEL (reference sequence). V was clipped by 2 bases and J by 4 bases; unmatched bases: 12. The CDR3 bases are TGTGCCAGCAGCCAAAGGACAGGGAGATGGGGCACCTATGGCTACACCTTC. Amino acids: CASSQRTGRWGTYGYTF.

The V call is TRBV25-1, the J call TRBJ2-3; 9 nucleotides match TRBD2. The length of the CDR3 is 16 residues. Germline V gene data show CDR1 as MGHDK and CDR2 as SYGVNS. J gave up 4 bases and V 1 base, and 6 bases lay outside the gene matches. The CDR3 loop is CASSEWGGRGSDTQYF. CDR3 in DNA: TGTGCCAGCAGTGAATGGGGCGGGAGGGGGTCAGATACGCAGTATTTT.

The chain carries TRBV6-2 or TRBV6-3 and TRBJ1-6, with D perhaps matching TRBD1 (5 bases). Between the trimmed V and J ends, which lost 5 bases and 7 bases, there was a span of 9 bases. CDR3 length: 13 residues. Germline V gene sequence: CDR1 MNHEY, CDR2 SVGEGT. The CDR3 nucleotides are TGTGCCAGCAGTCCAGCAGGGAATTCACCCCTCCACTTT. This codes for CASSPAGNSPLHF.

This clone was found a few times. This chain uses TRBV10-1 with TRBJ2-1; TRBD2 matches 7 bases. This CDR3 has 15 residues. The junction had 3 bases not matched to a gene; V was cut back by 4 bases and J by 0 bases. Per germline, CDR1 WNHNN and CDR2 SYGVQD (reference sequence). The CDR3 nucleotides are TGCGCCAGCAGTGGGGGCGGGAGCTCCTACAATGAGCAGTTCTTC. Encoded protein: CASSGGGSSYNEQFF.

The rearrangement joins TRBV12-3 or TRBV12-4 to TRBJ2-2; D gene ambiguous. The ends were cut back, 3 bases at V and 7 bases at J, with 9 bases in the middle. This CDR3 is built from 13 residues. The chain's CDR3 is CASSFISSGELFF. CDR3 nucleotide sequence: TGTGCCAGCAGTTTCATTAGCAGCGGGGAGCTGTTTTTT.

V and J are TRBV5-1 and TRBJ2-1, with 12 bases lining up with TRBD2. CDR1 is SGHRS and CDR2 is YFSETQ in the germline V gene. Trimming at V came to 0 bases and at J to 6 bases, leaving 4 bases not matched to a gene. This CDR3 contains 16 residues. CDR3 DNA: TGCGCCAGCAGCTTGGTTGGACTAGCGGGATTCAATGAGCAGTTCTTC. Protein sequence: CASSLVGLAGFNEQFF.

The DNA of the CDR3 is TGTGCCATCAGTGACCCGGGACAGGGAAACGAAAAACTGTTTTTT. Amino acid sequence: CAISDPGQGNEKLFF. The genes are TRBV10-3 and TRBJ1-4; TRBD1 matches 9 bases. Germline V gives CDR1 ENHRY, CDR2 SYGVKD. Trimming cost V 3 bases and J 8 bases; bases outside gene matches: 7. The CDR3 runs to 15 residues.

V is TRBV6-5 and J is TRBJ2-7; 7 positions match TRBD1. Germline V CDR1 and CDR2: MNHEY, SVGAGI. V lost 6 bases, J lost 5 bases, and 7 bases stayed unmatched. This CDR3 is 13 amino acids long. The chain's CDR3 is CASRPGTVDEQYF. The CDR3 coding sequence is TGTGCCAGCAGACCCGGGACAGTGGACGAGCAGTACTTC.

The chain employs TRBV19 and TRBJ1-1; D gene ambiguous. V was clipped by 7 bases and J by 7 bases, with 22 bases between them. The CDR3 loop spans 15 amino acids. Germline-derived CDR1 and CDR2 are LNHDA and SQIVND (reference sequence). The CDR3 DNA reads TGTGCCAGTACCATCGGGCCAACCTGGAGGGATGAAGCTTTCTTT. Translation gives CASTIGPTWRDEAFF.

This clone was observed a single time. The V gene is TRBV7-2, the J gene TRBJ2-7; TRBD2 matches at 8 bases. Germline CDR1 and CDR2: SGHTA and FQGNSA. V was clipped by 5 bases and J by 0 bases; unmatched bases: 15. The CDR3 runs 18 residues. CDR3 DNA sequence: TGTGCCAGCAGCACAGCGGGGGTGCGGGGGATCAGCTCCTACGAGCAGTACTTC. It translates to CASSTAGVRGISSYEQYF. Complete variable domain (other parts from reference TRBV7-2 and TRBJ2-7): GAGVSQSPSNKVTEKGKDVELRCDPISGHTALYWYRQSLGQGLEFLIYFQGNSAPDKSGLPSDRFSAERTGGSVSTLTIQRTQQEDSAVYLCASSTAGVRGISSYEQYFGPGTRLTVT.

This rearrangement joins TRBV27 to TRBJ1-5, with TRBD1 as a possible D gene (5 bases). This CDR3 is 15 amino acids long. V lost 4 bases, J lost 4 bases, and 14 bases lay in between. Germline V CDR1 and CDR2: MNHEY, SMNVEV (reference sequence). CDR3 amino acids: CASSSPRQINQPQHF. As DNA, the CDR3 is TGTGCCAGCAGTTCTCCTCGACAGATTAATCAGCCCCAGCATTTT.

The CDR3 DNA reads as TGCAGCGCCGCAATACCTATGGGGGCCTGGTATGGCTACACCTTC. It yields the protein CSAAIPMGAWYGYTF. V and J are TRBV29-1 and TRBJ1-2; a possible D gene is TRBD1 (6 bases). Germline CDR1 SQVTM, CDR2 ANQGSEA. Trimming stripped 7 bases from V and 5 bases from J, with 23 bases between. There are 15 residues in the CDR3.

The genes are TRBV7-9 and TRBJ2-5; no clear D gene. The germline CDR1 and CDR2 sequences are SEHNR and FQNEAQ (reference sequence). The CDR3 loop spans 15 amino acids. V lost 1 base to trimming and J lost 3 bases, with 12 bases between them. DNA for the CDR3: TGTGCCAGCAGCTTAGGTGCACAGCTCGAAGAGACCCAGTACTTC. It translates to CASSLGAQLEETQYF.

The chain uses TRBV19 and TRBJ1-5; D not certain. The CDR3 runs to 13 residues. In germline, CDR1 is LNHDA, CDR2 SQIVND (reference sequence). Trimming removed 11 bases from V and 5 bases from J, with 16 bases in between. The DNA of the CDR3 is TGTGCCGGCGGCCTTGCGGGTCATCAGCCCCAGCATTTT. Its protein is CAGGLAGHQPQHF. The whole variable domain, filled in from reference TRBV19 and TRBJ1-5, reads DGGITQSPKYLFRKEGQNVTLSCEQNLNHDAMYWYRQDPGQGLRLIYYSQIVNDFQKGDIAEGYSVSREKKESFPLTVTSAQKNPTAFYLCAGGLAGHQPQHFGDGTRLSIL.

This chain connects TRBV6-4 to TRBJ2-2; D is possibly TRBD1 (6 bases). Trimming took off 3 bases at V and 1 base at J, with 9 bases between the two ends. The CDR3 has 15 residues. CDR1 is MRHNA and CDR2 is SNTAGT in the germline V gene. The CDR3, as DNA: TGTGCCAGCAGTGATGGGGGCGAGAACACCGGGGAGCTGTTTTTT. Translating gives CASSDGGENTGELFF.

The rearrangement uses TRBV7-2 and TRBJ2-2; D might be TRBD1 (6 bases). This CDR3 has 15 residues. Trimming took off 7 bases at V and 0 bases at J, with 12 bases between the two ends. Germline CDR1 is SGHTA and CDR2 is FQGNSA. Here the CDR3 DNA reads TGTGCCAGCAACCCCGGGACAACGAACACCGGGGAGCTGTTTTTT. As protein: CASNPGTTNTGELFF. The complete variable domain, with remaining parts taken from reference TRBV7-2 and TRBJ2-2, reads GAGVSQSPSNKVTEKGKDVELRCDPISGHTALYWYRQSLGQGLEFLIYFQGNSAPDKSGLPSDRFSAERTGGSVSTLTIQRTQQEDSAVYLCASNPGTTNTGELFFGEGSRLTVL.

The CDR3 nucleotides are TGTGCCAGCAGCTTAGGGGCAGGGGGCGGCGAGCAGTACTTC. This codes for CASSLGAGGGEQYF. The genes are TRBV7-6 and TRBJ2-7, with 8 positions matching TRBD1. The CDR3 consists of 14 residues. Trimming cost V 1 base and J 6 bases; bases outside gene matches: 5. CDR1 SGHVS and CDR2 FNYEAQ come from the germline V gene.

The chain is built from TRBV11-3 and TRBJ2-2; D gene uncertain. Trimming shortened V by 5 bases and J by 6 bases, and 13 bases separated the two germline ends. CDR3 length equals 14 residues. Germline V CDR1 and CDR2: SGHNT, YENEEA. CDR3 nucleotide sequence: TGTGCCAGCAGCCCGTCCCGAGTGGCCGGGGAGCTGTTTTTT. As protein: CASSPSRVAGELFF.

V gene TRBV5-6 combines with J gene TRBJ1-2; unclear D gene. V shed 1 base and J shed 8 bases, with 6 bases lying between them. This CDR3 comprises 11 residues. Looked up from germline, CDR1 is SGHDT and CDR2 is YYEEEE. CDR3: CASSLNLGYTF. DNA for the CDR3: TGTGCCAGCAGCTTGAATCTGGGCTACACCTTC.

About this clone itself: Other nucleotide sequences from this sample produce the same CDR3. The V call is TRBV12-3 or TRBV12-4, the J call TRBJ1-6; a possible D gene is TRBD1 (5 bases). The CDR3 length is 13 residues. The V end was cut by 0 bases, the J end by 8 bases, with 5 bases between. This CDR3 reads CASSLARDSPLHF. In DNA, the CDR3 is TGTGCCAGCAGTTTAGCCAGGGATTCACCCCTCCACTTT.

This chain links TRBV27 with TRBJ1-5; 7 bases fit TRBD1. There are 14 residues in the CDR3. Germline CDR1 MNHEY, CDR2 SMNVEV (reference sequence). The V and J ends lost 7 bases and 5 bases, in that order; junction bases with no gene match: 8. The CDR3 protein is CASKKGGGDQPQHF. CDR3 sequence (DNA): TGTGCCAGCAAAAAAGGGGGCGGCGATCAGCCCCAGCATTTT.

This clone was counted a few times. This chain connects TRBV4-1 to TRBJ2-7; TRBD1 is a possible D gene (5 bases). The length of the CDR3 is 16 residues. The V and J ends lost 1 base and 3 bases respectively, with 16 bases between them. From germline, CDR1 is MGHRA and CDR2 YSYEKL. The CDR3 DNA follows: TGCGCCAGCAGCCAAGTGGATGGCAGGGTACTCTACGAGCAGTACTTC. The encoded protein is CASSQVDGRVLYEQYF.

The CDR3 coding sequence is TGTGCCAGCAGCTTATGGCGCAGCGCACCCTTCATGAACACTGAAGCTTTCTTT. Amino acids: CASSLWRSAPFMNTEAFF. V gene TRBV7-9 combines with J gene TRBJ1-1; D unclear. V lost 2 bases and J 0 bases, leaving 19 bases between the germline ends. The CDR3 sequence is 18 residues long. Germline V gene data show CDR1 as SEHNR and CDR2 as FQNEAQ (reference sequence).

The chain has TRBV19 and TRBJ2-3, with TRBD1 matching over 10 bases. V gave up 7 bases and J gave up 3 bases; unmatched junction bases: 4. The CDR3 length is 14 residues. CDR1 is LNHDA and CDR2 is SQIVND in the germline V gene (reference sequence). The chain's CDR3 is CASKKGQGTDTQYF. Here the CDR3 DNA reads TGTGCCAGTAAGAAGGGACAGGGGACAGATACGCAGTATTTT.